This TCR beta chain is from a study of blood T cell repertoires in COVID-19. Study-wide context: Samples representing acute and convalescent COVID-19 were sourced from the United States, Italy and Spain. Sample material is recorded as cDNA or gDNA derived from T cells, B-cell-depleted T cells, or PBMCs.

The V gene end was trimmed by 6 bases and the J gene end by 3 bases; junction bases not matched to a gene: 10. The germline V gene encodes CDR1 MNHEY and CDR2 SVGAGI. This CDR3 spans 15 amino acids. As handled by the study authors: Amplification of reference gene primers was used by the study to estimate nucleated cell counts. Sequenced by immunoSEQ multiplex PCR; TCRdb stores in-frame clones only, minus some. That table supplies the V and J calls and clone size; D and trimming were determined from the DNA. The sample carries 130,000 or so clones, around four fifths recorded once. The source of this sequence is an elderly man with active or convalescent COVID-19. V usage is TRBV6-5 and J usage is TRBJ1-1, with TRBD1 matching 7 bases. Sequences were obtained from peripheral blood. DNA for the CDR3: TGTGCCAGCAGCCCCGAGCGACAGGGTTACACTGAAGCTTTCTTT. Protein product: CASSPERQGYTEAFF.